This T cell receptor (beta chain) stems from a study of cytomegalovirus exposure and HLA in healthy donors. Of note for this clone: Its target is unknown.

Broader study findings: An analysis that was carried out later associated fewer than 20,000 TCR beta sequences with HLA alleles at 0.05 false discovery rate. It was taken for granted in presence/absence analyses that sequencing depth across donors was roughly uniform. It was shown in a later analysis that HLA-associated TCR beta chains were more clonally expanded than other, equally common chains.

It was with 60 Vbeta and 13 Jbeta primers that the PCR ran. TCRdb keeps only in-frame clones here, not all; method: immunoSEQ multiplex PCR. In the table there are about 160,000 clones, 65% to 85% of which are singletons. From germline, CDR1 is SGHVS and CDR2 FNYEAQ. V was pared by 3 bases and J by 1 base, with 9 bases between. The CDR3 contains 15 residues. All the people who gave samples were healthy bone marrow donors. The chain carries TRBV7-6 and TRBJ2-2, with D possibly being TRBD1 (5 bases). The receptor was derived from a male donor in good health and CMV-seropositive. Sequencing input: PBMCs. CDR3 DNA: TGTGCCAGCAGCTTCCGAAGGGGGAACACCGGGGAGCTGTTTTTT. Translated: CASSFRRGNTGELFF.